Following are 5 T cell receptor beta chains from one sample sequenced in a study of read filtering for tumor transcriptome and immune sequencing. This library used roughly 0.4 ug RNA and molecular barcoded adaptors spanning alpha/delta and beta/gamma chains. Using its own MiXCR run on the reads, TCRdb lists one record per CDR3 protein. This sample has about 58,000 distinct CDR3 sequences, with around an eighth found just once. Sequenced material: a population of CD138-negative cells sorted from bone marrow. These receptors were obtained from a donor aged 40 or older with multiple myeloma.

This clonotype was observed at least ten times. This chain joins TRBV7-9 and TRBJ2-1, with TRBD1 matching over 8 bases. The length of the CDR3 is 15 residues. CDR1 is SEHNR and CDR2 is FQNEAQ in the germline V gene (reference sequence). Trimming took 1 base from V and 4 from J; bases not matched to a gene: 3. In nucleotides, the CDR3 is TGTGCCAGCAGCTTAGAGGGACAGGATTACAATGAGCAGTTCTTC. This translates into CASSLEGQDYNEQFF.

This clonotype was counted many times. The gene calls are TRBV18 and TRBJ1-4; D ambiguous. With 3 bases removed from V and 0 bases from J, the gap between germline ends came to 11 bases. Germline V CDR1 and CDR2: KGHSH, LQKENI. CDR3 size: 16 residues. CDR3 DNA sequence: TGTGCCAGCTCACCGGGTTCGACGGCAACTAATGAAAAACTGTTTTTT. Translation: CASSPGSTATNEKLFF. Full variable domain (rest looked up from reference TRBV18 and TRBJ1-4): NAGVMQNPRHLVRRRGQEARLRCSPMKGHSHVYWYRQLPEEGLKFMVYLQKENIIDESGMPKERFSAEFPKEGPSILRIQQVVRGDSAAYFCASSPGSTATNEKLFFGSGTQLSVL.

Many counts were recorded for this clonotype. The rearrangement uses TRBV21-1 and TRBJ1-1. TRBV21-1 is flagged as a pseudogene. This CDR3 is 12 amino acids long. The CDR3 is CASSKDHPYAFF. The CDR3 coding sequence is TGTGCCAGCAGCAAAGACCACCCTTACGCTTTCTTT.

The V and J genes are TRBV6-5 and TRBJ2-7; unclear D gene. V was shortened by 0 bases and J by 3 bases, with 9 bases between the two germline ends. CDR1 is MNHEY, CDR2 SVGAGI, per germline. The CDR3 extends over 14 amino acids. DNA for the CDR3: TGTGCCAGCAGTTACTCGAGGACCGGCTACGAGCAGTACTTC. This sequence encodes CASSYSRTGYEQYF.

In the case of this clonotype: This may be a read error: a much more frequent sequence differs by one nucleotide. The genes are TRBV24-1 and TRBJ2-2, with unresolved D. This CDR3 has 13 amino acids. Germline values: CDR1 KGHDR, CDR2 SFDVKD. The CDR3 here is CATRKANTRELFF. The CDR3 DNA reads TGTGCCACCAGGAAGGCGAACACCAGGGAGCTGTTTTTT.